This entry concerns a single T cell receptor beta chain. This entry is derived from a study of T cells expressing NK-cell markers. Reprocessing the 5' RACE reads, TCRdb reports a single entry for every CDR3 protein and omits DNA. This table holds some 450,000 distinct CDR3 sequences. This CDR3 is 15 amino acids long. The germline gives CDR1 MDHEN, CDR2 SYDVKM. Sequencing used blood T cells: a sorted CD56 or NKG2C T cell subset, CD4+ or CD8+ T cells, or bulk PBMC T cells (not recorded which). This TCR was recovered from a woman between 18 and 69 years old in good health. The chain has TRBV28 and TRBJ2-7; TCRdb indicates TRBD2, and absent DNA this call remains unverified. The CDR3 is CASSSLAGGRYEQYF.